This T cell receptor beta chain was identified in a study of T cell responses to AZD1222 COVID-19 vaccine. Study background: Second-dose recipients at about 4 or about 12 weeks were treated as one pooled group.

Points on this clone: Its specificity is not known.

Data came from immunoSEQ multiplex PCR; TCRdb stores just in-frame clones and leaves some out. The sample comprises roughly 160,000 clones, about nine tenths of which are singletons, and around 5.5% rests with the top ten. Overall study findings and caveats: Baseline serostatus was positive in only a handful of AZD1222 recipients. Only after the peak T cell response were repertoires sampled. The breadth and depth of Spike-specific TCRs increased once two AZD1222 doses had been given.

The germline V and J ends were trimmed by 6 bases and 1 base, with 15 bases remaining between them. The CDR3 runs to 15 residues. Germline V CDR1 and CDR2: LNHDA, SQIVND (reference sequence). Sequenced here: peripheral blood, sampled on day 0 of AZD1222 vaccination. The origin of this receptor is an adult in good health. The chain carries TRBV19 and TRBJ1-1; D remains unclear. CDR3 in amino acids: CASSPRWGWNTEAFF. Here the CDR3 DNA reads TGTGCCAGTAGCCCCAGGTGGGGATGGAACACTGAAGCTTTCTTT.